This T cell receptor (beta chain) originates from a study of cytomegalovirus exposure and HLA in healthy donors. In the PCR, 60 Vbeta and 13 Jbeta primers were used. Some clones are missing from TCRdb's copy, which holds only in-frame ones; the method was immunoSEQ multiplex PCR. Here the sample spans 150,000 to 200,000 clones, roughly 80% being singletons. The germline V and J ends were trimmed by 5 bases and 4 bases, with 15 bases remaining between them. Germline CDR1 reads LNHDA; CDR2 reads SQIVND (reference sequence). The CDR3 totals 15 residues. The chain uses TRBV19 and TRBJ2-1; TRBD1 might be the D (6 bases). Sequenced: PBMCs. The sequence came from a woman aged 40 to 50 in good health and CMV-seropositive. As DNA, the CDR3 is TGTGCCAGTAGTGGGGCGGACAGCGGTTACAATGAGCAGTTCTTC. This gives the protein CASSGADSGYNEQFF.